The sequence of this TCR beta chain was determined in a study of T cell changes during pregnancy in multiple sclerosis. Trimming cost V 4 bases and J 3 bases, with 13 bases left between them. CDR1 is SGHTA, CDR2 FQGNSA, per germline. This CDR3 comprises 14 residues. Only in-frame clones appear in the TCRdb table, and some are missing; sequencing was by immunoSEQ multiplex PCR. Among 35,000 to 45,000 clones, roughly 90% were seen once, and the ten largest hold 3.5% to 5%. The source was CD8+ T cells from peripheral blood mononuclear cells, collected in the first trimester of pregnancy. The clonotype was recovered from a female donor with multiple sclerosis, enrolled in a pregnancy study. The chain carries TRBV7-2 and TRBJ2-7; D unresolved. For the CDR3, the DNA is TGTGCCAGCAGCTCTCCGGTTCGGGTCTACGAGCAGTACTTC. It specifies CASSSPVRVYEQYF.